These 21 T cell receptor beta chains were sequenced from one sample in a study of neoadjuvant anti-PD-1 for oral cavity cancer. Only in-frame clones appear in the TCRdb table, and some are missing; sequencing was by immunoSEQ multiplex PCR. The sample has some 15,000 clones; 50% to 75% are singletons. The source material was PBMCs, sampled before nivolumab (anti-PD-1) treatment. The receptor set was obtained from a person between 40 and 80 years old with oral cavity squamous cell carcinoma.

V gene TRBV19 combines with J gene TRBJ1-5, with D unclear. Trimming shortened V by 1 base and J by 0 bases, and 13 bases separated the two germline ends. Per germline, CDR1 LNHDA and CDR2 SQIVND (reference sequence). The CDR3 has 17 amino acids. CDR3 loop: CASSIGPGVYSNQPQHF. The CDR3 DNA sequence: TGTGCCAGTAGTATAGGCCCTGGAGTATATAGCAATCAGCCCCAGCATTTT.

This clone was counted a few times. The chain is built from TRBV6-5 and TRBJ1-2, with D perhaps matching TRBD1 (5 bases). V was cut by 6 bases and J by 4 bases, with 18 bases left in between. Germline-derived CDR1 and CDR2 are MNHEY and SVGAGI. The CDR3 runs to 15 residues. The CDR3, as DNA: TGTGCCAGCAGGAGTCCGGTGGGGGGAAGCTATGGCTACACCTTC. It specifies CASRSPVGGSYGYTF.

V gene TRBV11-2 combines with J gene TRBJ2-2, with 7 bases identical to TRBD2. V lost 5 bases, J lost 1 base, and 16 bases stayed unmatched. This CDR3 has 19 amino acids. CDR1 SGHAT and CDR2 FQNNGV come from the germline V gene. CDR3: CASSPTQGTGRGNTGELFF. The CDR3 DNA reads as TGTGCCAGCAGCCCGACACAAGGCACGGGGAGGGGGAACACCGGGGAGCTGTTTTTT.

This chain uses TRBV10-3 with TRBJ1-1; 9 nucleotides align to TRBD1. Germline CDR1 is ENHRY and CDR2 is SYGVKD. The V gene end was trimmed by 4 bases and the J gene end by 7 bases; junction bases not matched to a gene: 10. This CDR3 has 15 residues. The CDR3 is CAISGRTGALLEAFF. The CDR3 DNA reads as TGTGCCATCAGTGGACGGACAGGGGCCCTTCTTGAAGCTTTCTTT.

DNA of the CDR3: TGTGCCAGCAGTGGACAGGGGTTCACTGAAGCTTTCTTT. It is translated as CASSGQGFTEAFF. This rearrangement joins TRBV2 to TRBJ1-1, with 8 positions matching TRBD1. Per the germline V gene, CDR1 is SNHLY and CDR2 is FYNNEI. The CDR3 spans 13 residues. V was clipped by 4 bases and J by 4 bases; unmatched bases: 2. Variable domain in full (rest from reference TRBV2 and TRBJ1-1): EPEVTQTPSHQVTQMGQEVILRCVPISNHLYFYWYRQILGQKVEFLVSFYNNEISEKSEIFDDQFSVERPDGSNFTLKIRSTKLEDSAMYFCASSGQGFTEAFFGQGTRLTVV.

The rearrangement joins TRBV11-2 to TRBJ1-6, with D possibly TRBD1 on 5 matching bases. Trimming cost V 3 bases and J 8 bases, with 14 bases left between them. The CDR3 extends over 15 amino acids. CDR1 is SGHAT, CDR2 FQNNGV, per germline. The CDR3 sequence is CASSFRVKRDSPLHF. The CDR3 DNA reads TGTGCCAGCAGCTTCAGGGTTAAAAGGGATTCACCCCTCCACTTT.

V usage is TRBV28 and J usage is TRBJ2-1; TRBD1 matches at 7 bases. The germline V gene has CDR1 MDHEN and CDR2 SYDVKM. This CDR3 spans 15 amino acids. Trimming took 3 bases from V and 2 from J; bases not matched to a gene: 4. The CDR3 coding sequence is TGTGCCAGCAGTTTGGGGACAGCCACCTACAATGAGCAGTTCTTC. As protein: CASSLGTATYNEQFF.

The gene calls are TRBV27 and TRBJ1-1; D is ambiguous. The V gene's germline CDR1 is MNHEY and CDR2 SMNVEV (reference sequence). This CDR3 contains 14 residues. Trimming shortened V by 5 bases and J by 0 bases, and 10 bases separated the two germline ends. CDR3 DNA sequence: TGTGCCAGCAGTCTAGGACCGCTGAACACTGAAGCTTTCTTT. This gives the protein CASSLGPLNTEAFF.

This clone was recorded only once. The chain employs TRBV27 and TRBJ1-5; perhaps TRBD1 as D (5 bases). V lost 4 bases and J 0 bases, leaving 13 bases between the germline ends. CDR1 MNHEY and CDR2 SMNVEV come from the germline V gene (reference sequence). This CDR3 spans 16 amino acids. CDR3 nucleotides: TGTGCCAGCAGTTCTGCAGGGAAGTATAGCAATCAGCCCCAGCATTTT. Residues: CASSSAGKYSNQPQHF.

This rearrangement joins TRBV10-3 to TRBJ1-6; 9 bases are shared with TRBD1. Germline trimming cut 1 base from V and 8 bases from J; bases unmatched to any gene: 3. The CDR3 length is 15 residues. The germline gives CDR1 ENHRY, CDR2 SYGVKD. The CDR3 DNA reads TGTGCCATCAGTGAGTTTACAGGGGGCGATTCACCCCTCCACTTT. As protein: CAISEFTGGDSPLHF.

The rearrangement uses TRBV9 and TRBJ1-2; the D is unclear. Trimming left V 0 bases short and J 8 bases short, with 11 bases between. CDR1 and CDR2 (germline): SGDLS, YYNGEE. The CDR3 is 13 residues long. The CDR3 protein is CASSVGGLEGYTF. DNA of the CDR3: TGTGCCAGCAGCGTAGGCGGACTCGAGGGCTACACCTTC.

This clone was observed a few times. The chain is built from TRBV4-2 and TRBJ1-5; D is unresolved. Germline CDR1 and CDR2: LGHNA and YNFKEQ. The length of the CDR3 is 16 residues. V lost 0 bases and J 1 base, leaving 10 bases between the germline ends. The CDR3 DNA reads TGTGCCAGCAGCCAAGATTTGGGTTTGAGCAATCAGCCCCAGCATTTT. This gives the protein CASSQDLGLSNQPQHF.

V and J are TRBV5-8 and TRBJ1-1; possibly TRBD1 for D (5 bases). The germline CDR1 and CDR2 sequences are SGHTS and YDEGEE. This CDR3 region has 14 residues. Between the trimmed V and J ends, which lost 3 bases and 1 base, there was a span of 10 bases. CDR3 nucleotide sequence: TGTGCCAGCAGCTCAAGGACAAGGAACACTGAAGCTTTCTTT. Amino acid sequence: CASSSRTRNTEAFF.

This sequence joins TRBV19 and TRBJ2-7; D is perhaps TRBD1 or TRBD2 (5 bases each). Trimming removed 7 bases from V and 5 bases from J, with 21 bases in between. Germline assignment: CDR1 LNHDA and CDR2 SQIVND (reference sequence). The CDR3 extends over 15 amino acids. The CDR3 is CASTPSGTGLNEQYF. CDR3 nucleotides: TGTGCCAGTACCCCCTCCGGGACGGGCCTTAACGAGCAGTACTTC.

The rearrangement joins TRBV2 to TRBJ2-7; D is perhaps TRBD2 (6 bases). This CDR3 spans 12 amino acids. The V end was cut by 7 bases, the J end by 7 bases, with 14 bases between. Germline-derived CDR1 and CDR2 are SNHLY and FYNNEI. As DNA, the CDR3 is TGTGCCAGCATATCACTGGGGGGTGAGCAGTACTTC. Its translation is CASISLGGEQYF.

There are a few counts of this clone. The rearrangement joins TRBV5-1 to TRBJ2-3, with TRBD1 matching 7 bases. There are 16 residues in the CDR3. CDR1 and CDR2 from the germline V gene are SGHRS and YFSETQ. Trimming cost V 6 bases and J 7 bases; bases outside gene matches: 17. The CDR3 nucleotides are TGCGCCAGCACGTCTGGGGACAGATATTCTGAGAATACGCAGTATTTT. Its translation is CASTSGDRYSENTQYF. The full variable domain, rest sourced from reference TRBV5-1 and TRBJ2-3, is KAGVTQTPRYLIKTRGQQVTLSCSPISGHRSVSWYQQTPGQGLQFLFEYFSETQRNKGNFPGRFSGRQFSNSRSEMNVSTLELGDSALYLCASTSGDRYSENTQYFGPGTRLTVL.

The rearrangement links TRBV11-2 to TRBJ2-1; 7 bases match TRBD1. This CDR3 comprises 12 residues. Germline-derived CDR1 and CDR2 are SGHAT and FQNNGV. J was trimmed by 4 bases and V by 6 bases; bases with no gene match: 0. The CDR3, as DNA: TGTGCCAGCAGGACAGGGTACAATGAGCAGTTCTTC. Its translation is CASRTGYNEQFF.

This clone turned up a few times. The chain has TRBV18 and TRBJ1-3, with TRBD1 identical over 7 bases. The CDR3 has 15 residues. V shed 3 bases, J shed 6 bases, and the junction held 8 bases outside the gene matches. The germline V gene encodes CDR1 KGHSH and CDR2 LQKENI. The CDR3: CASSPSRQGKNTIYF. In nucleotides, the CDR3 is TGTGCCAGCTCACCCTCTCGACAGGGTAAAAACACCATATATTTT. Supplemented by reference TRBV18 and TRBJ1-3, the full variable domain reads NAGVMQNPRHLVRRRGQEARLRCSPMKGHSHVYWYRQLPEEGLKFMVYLQKENIIDESGMPKERFSAEFPKEGPSILRIQQVVRGDSAAYFCASSPSRQGKNTIYFGEGSWLTVV.

This clone was observed once. V and J are TRBV30 and TRBJ2-3, with TRBD2 matching 7 bases. Germline-derived CDR1 and CDR2 are GTSNPN and SVGIG (reference sequence). CDR3 size: 14 residues. In DNA, the CDR3 is TGTGCGAGGAGCTCTAGCGGCCTCACAGATACGCAGTATTTT. Translation: CARSSSGLTDTQYF.

This clone has a handful of counts. The V gene is TRBV7-6, the J gene TRBJ2-1; D unclear. V dropped 1 base and J dropped 5 bases, with 3 bases sitting between them. This CDR3 contains 12 residues. The V gene's germline CDR1 is SGHVS and CDR2 FNYEAQ. The chain's CDR3 is CASSLVNNEQFF. In nucleotides, the CDR3 is TGTGCCAGCAGCTTAGTCAACAATGAGCAGTTCTTC.

V is TRBV6-6 and J is TRBJ1-1; tentatively, D is TRBD1 (6 bases). Trimming stripped 10 bases from V and 3 bases from J, with 21 bases between. Germline values: CDR1 MNHNY, CDR2 SVGAGI (reference sequence). CDR3 size: 15 residues. CDR3 sequence reads: CATIARGHRDTEAFF. The CDR3 region has the DNA TGTGCCACAATCGCCAGGGGCCACCGGGACACTGAAGCTTTCTTT.